The subject of this entry is one T cell receptor (beta chain). The sample is drawn from a study of Graves' ophthalmopathy and Graves' hyperthyroidism. This CDR3 is built from 13 residues. The germline gives CDR1 LGHNT, CDR2 FRNRAP. The germline V and J ends were trimmed by 6 bases and 1 base, with 10 bases remaining between them. Scientists amplified the TCR beta CDR3 regions from RNA transcripts. HTBI-primed RT-PCR formed the first round, and a multiplex PCR formed the second. From the multiplex PCR reads, TCRdb called clonotypes with MiXCR, one entry per CDR3 protein. This table has about 370,000 distinct CDR3 sequences, about 17% appearing once.

Sequences were obtained from peripheral blood. The gene calls are TRBV12-5 and TRBJ2-7; D is uncertain. The receptor's source is an adult woman with stable Graves' hyperthyroidism. In DNA form, the CDR3 reads TGTGCTAGTGGGGCTCAGGTGTCCTACGAGCAGTACTTC. This encodes CASGAQVSYEQYF.